These 15 T cell receptor beta chains originate from one sample sequenced in a study of T cell responses to AZD1222 COVID-19 vaccine. The method was immunoSEQ multiplex PCR; TCRdb's version includes in-frame clones alone and lacks a portion of them. The sample contains approximately 170,000 clones, about 83% of which appear only once. Sequenced material: peripheral blood, taken 28 days after the second AZD1222 dose. The receptors derive from an adult who received the AZD1222 COVID-19 vaccine.

J is TRBJ1-6 and V is TRBV19; no clear D. CDR3 size: 15 residues. The V gene lost 3 bases and the J gene lost 0 bases, with 6 bases spanning the gap. CDR1 LNHDA and CDR2 SQIVND come from the germline V gene (reference sequence). CDR3 residues: CASSIVSSYNSPLHF. For the CDR3, the DNA is TGTGCCAGTAGTATTGTCAGCTCCTATAATTCACCCCTCCACTTT.

The chain carries TRBV6-5 and TRBJ1-6; D gene uncertain. Deletions cut 4 bases from V and 4 bases from J, with 11 bases between. CDR3 length equals 15 residues. Looked up from germline, CDR1 is MNHEY and CDR2 is SVGAGI. In nucleotides, the CDR3 is TGTGCCAGCAGTTCAATAGAATTATATAATTCACCCCTCCACTTT. Translated, it gives CASSSIELYNSPLHF.

The chain uses TRBV9 and TRBJ2-7; 8 bases map to TRBD1. The CDR3 covers 15 residues. The germline gives CDR1 SGDLS, CDR2 YYNGEE. J gave up 0 bases and V 3 bases, and 5 bases lay outside the gene matches. The DNA of the CDR3 is TGTGCCAGCAGCGCCTTGGGACAGGCCTCCTACGAGCAGTACTTC. Translating it yields CASSALGQASYEQYF.

The rearrangement links TRBV6-2 or TRBV6-3 to TRBJ1-1; possibly TRBD1 for D (5 bases). This CDR3 is 15 amino acids long. Trimming pared 7 bases from V and 1 base from J, leaving 16 bases between. The V gene's germline CDR1 is MNHEY and CDR2 SVGEGT. The CDR3, as DNA: TGTGCCAGCACCCCATACCGGGGCTCGAACACTGAAGCTTTCTTT. It yields the protein CASTPYRGSNTEAFF.

The chain joins TRBV4-1 to TRBJ2-7, with a tentative D call TRBD2 (7 bases). Germline V CDR1 and CDR2: MGHRA, YSYEKL. This CDR3 has 17 amino acids. Deletions cut 3 bases from V and 8 bases from J, with 26 bases between. This chain's CDR3 is CASSQHVRGAGELQQYF. The CDR3 DNA reads TGCGCCAGCAGCCAGCACGTTCGGGGGGCGGGGGAACTACAGCAGTACTTC.

This clone was counted a few times. The rearrangement uses TRBV6-4 and TRBJ2-2; the match to TRBD1 covers 8 bases. Trimming at V came to 10 bases and at J to 6 bases, leaving 7 bases not matched to a gene. The CDR3 spans 13 residues. In germline, CDR1 is MRHNA, CDR2 SNTAGT. The CDR3, as DNA: TGTGCCACCCGACAGGGGAGCGCCGGGGAGCTGTTTTTT. The encoded protein is CATRQGSAGELFF.

This sequence joins TRBV9 and TRBJ1-1, with a weak D call TRBD1 (5 bases). The length of the CDR3 is 15 residues. Trimming stripped 3 bases from V and 2 bases from J, with 14 bases between. Germline V gene sequence: CDR1 SGDLS, CDR2 YYNGEE. The CDR3 is CASSAGGRGNTEAFF. As DNA, the CDR3 is TGTGCCAGCAGCGCAGGTGGAAGGGGTAACACTGAAGCTTTCTTT.

The chain employs TRBV5-4 and TRBJ2-1; 9 nucleotides match TRBD2. CDR1 is SGHNT and CDR2 is YYREEE in the germline V gene (reference sequence). The J segment lost 4 bases and the V segment lost 0 bases, leaving 2 bases of the junction unmatched. The CDR3 length is 15 residues. CDR3 in amino acids: CASSLGSGGYNEQFF. The CDR3 DNA sequence: TGTGCCAGCAGCTTGGGTAGCGGGGGATACAATGAGCAGTTCTTC.

The chain combines TRBV4-1 with TRBJ1-2, with TRBD1 matching over 9 bases. CDR3 size: 18 residues. Germline V gives CDR1 MGHRA, CDR2 YSYEKL. The J segment lost 3 bases and the V segment lost 0 bases, leaving 11 bases of the junction unmatched. The CDR3 loop is CASSQDQLSGQGYYGYTF. The CDR3 bases are TGCGCCAGCAGCCAAGATCAGCTTTCGGGACAGGGATACTATGGCTACACCTTC.

V gene TRBV29-1 combines with J gene TRBJ2-7; D may be TRBD1 (5 bases). V was cut by 3 bases and J by 9 bases, with 15 bases left in between. The CDR3 is 12 residues long. From germline, CDR1 is SQVTM and CDR2 ANQGSEA. This CDR3 reads CSVDRPPRGQYF. CDR3 DNA: TGCAGCGTTGACAGACCCCCTAGGGGGCAGTACTTC.

The CDR3 spells CASSLQRTPLHF. The CDR3 nucleotides read TGTGCCAGCAGTCTACAGAGAACACCCCTCCACTTT. This chain uses TRBV6-5 with TRBJ1-6; D is unresolved. V was clipped by 5 bases and J by 11 bases, with 10 bases between them. Germline-derived CDR1 and CDR2 are MNHEY and SVGAGI. This CDR3 comprises 12 residues.

Only one count was recorded for this clone. The chain uses TRBV7-9 and TRBJ1-2; the D is unclear. V was cut by 1 base and J by 0 bases, with 9 bases left in between. This CDR3 is built from 15 residues. Germline V CDR1 and CDR2: SEHNR, FQNEAQ (reference sequence). The CDR3 loop is CASSLVGSTNYGYTF. The CDR3 DNA reads TGTGCCAGCAGCTTAGTGGGCAGCACTAACTATGGCTACACCTTC.

The V gene is TRBV9, the J gene TRBJ2-5; 10 nucleotides align to TRBD1. Trimming at V came to 0 bases and at J to 4 bases, leaving 6 bases not matched to a gene. Germline V CDR1 and CDR2: SGDLS, YYNGEE. The CDR3 extends over 16 amino acids. CDR3 bases: TGTGCCAGCAGCGTAGAGACGACAGGGGGCGCAGAGACCCAGTACTTC. Its translation is CASSVETTGGAETQYF. The whole variable domain, remainder taken from reference TRBV9 and TRBJ2-5, is DSGVTQTPKHLITATGQRVTLRCSPRSGDLSVYWYQQSLDQGLQFLIQYYNGEERAKGNILERFSAQQFPDLHSELNLSSLELGDSALYFCASSVETTGGAETQYFGPGTRLLVL.

The rearrangement joins TRBV5-1 to TRBJ2-1; TRBD2 aligns across 8 bases. The CDR3 has 16 residues. Germline loops: CDR1 SGHRS, CDR2 YFSETQ. V trimming: 1 base; J trimming: 7 bases; junction bases outside the gene matches: 10. CDR3 residues: CASSLFFGAGVNEQFF. Written as DNA, the CDR3 is TGCGCCAGCAGCTTGTTTTTCGGAGCGGGGGTAAATGAGCAGTTCTTC.

The V call is TRBV4-1, the J call TRBJ2-6; the D gene could be TRBD1 or TRBD2 (7 bases each). Between the trimmed V and J ends, which lost 3 bases and 4 bases, there was a span of 22 bases. The length of the CDR3 is 19 residues. CDR1 and CDR2 (germline): MGHRA, YSYEKL. In DNA, the CDR3 is TGCGCCAGCAGCCACGGGGGGACAGTGACCAGGACCGGGGCCAACGTCCTGACTTTC. It specifies CASSHGGTVTRTGANVLTF.